The 26 T cell receptor beta chains below all came from one sample that was sequenced in a study of CD8 T cells in ankylosing spondylitis. MiXCR was run by TCRdb on the 5' RACE reads, yielding one entry per CDR3 protein. The data show 150,000 to 200,000 distinct CDR3 sequences, 11% seen once. Sequenced input: blood, either unsorted or a sorted T cell fraction (not recorded which). Every receptor here comes from a male donor with ankylosing spondylitis or in good health (not recorded which).

Here the CDR3 reads CASSLAGGAEETQYF. As DNA, the CDR3 is TGCGCCAGCAGCTTGGCCGGGGGGGCCGAAGAGACCCAGTACTTC. This sequence joins TRBV5-1 and TRBJ2-5; TRBD2 aligns across 8 bases. V was clipped by 0 bases and J by 3 bases; unmatched bases: 4. This CDR3 contains 15 residues. Germline V CDR1 and CDR2: SGHRS, YFSETQ.

The chain has TRBV6-5 and TRBJ2-7, with 7 positions matching TRBD1. Germline V gene data show CDR1 as MNHEY and CDR2 as SVGAGI. Trimming removed 2 bases from V and 3 bases from J; junction bases left unmatched: 10. This CDR3 is 16 amino acids long. CDR3 amino acids: CASSYGARGLNYEQYF. CDR3 nucleotide sequence: TGTGCCAGCAGTTACGGCGCAAGGGGGCTAAACTACGAGCAGTACTTC.

The J gene is TRBJ2-1, the V gene TRBV6-2 or TRBV6-3; D is unclear. The CDR3 length is 14 residues. Trimming stripped 6 bases from V and 5 bases from J, with 14 bases between. Germline CDR1 MNHEY, CDR2 SVGEGT. CDR3 residues: CASRLLRSNNEQFF. The CDR3 DNA sequence: TGTGCCAGCAGGTTACTGAGGAGTAACAATGAGCAGTTCTTC.

The genes are TRBV5-1 and TRBJ2-1, with 14 nucleotides matching TRBD2. There are 16 residues in the CDR3. Losses at the gene ends were 2 bases for V and 7 bases for J; bases not matched to a gene: 5. Germline-derived CDR1 and CDR2 are SGHRS and YFSETQ. CDR3 sequence: CASSFGLAGGLNEQFF. The CDR3, as DNA: TGCGCCAGCAGCTTCGGACTAGCGGGGGGATTGAATGAGCAGTTCTTC. Using reference TRBV5-1 and TRBJ2-1 for the parts outside the CDR3, the full variable domain is KAGVTQTPRYLIKTRGQQVTLSCSPISGHRSVSWYQQTPGQGLQFLFEYFSETQRNKGNFPGRFSGRQFSNSRSEMNVSTLELGDSALYLCASSFGLAGGLNEQFFGPGTRLTVL.

This clonotype was counted many times. This rearrangement joins TRBV7-9 to TRBJ1-4; D ambiguous. Germline V gene lookup returns CDR1 SEHNR and CDR2 FQNEAQ (reference sequence). V was trimmed by 1 base and J by 6 bases, leaving 3 bases between them. The length of the CDR3 is 12 residues. The CDR3: CASSLVDEKLFF. For the CDR3, the DNA is TGTGCCAGCAGCTTAGTGGATGAAAAACTGTTTTTT.

At least ten counts were recorded for this clonotype. This chain links TRBV5-1 with TRBJ2-7; maybe TRBD1 (6 bases). Germline CDR1 is SGHRS and CDR2 is YFSETQ. CDR3 size: 15 residues. Deletions cut 4 bases from V and 0 bases from J, with 14 bases between. The CDR3 region is CASSEGTSNSYEQYF. CDR3 nucleotide sequence: TGCGCCAGCAGCGAGGGGACAAGCAACTCCTACGAGCAGTACTTC.

The chain recombines TRBV7-9 with TRBJ2-2; 9 bases fit TRBD1. Trimming took 4 bases from V and 10 from J; bases not matched to a gene: 13. The CDR3 consists of 16 residues. Germline-derived CDR1 and CDR2 are SEHNR and FQNEAQ (reference sequence). In DNA form, the CDR3 reads TGTGCCAGCAGCTCCGGGACAGGGCACACCCACGTGGAGCTGTTTTTT. Translating it yields CASSSGTGHTHVELFF.

The chain links TRBV10-3 to TRBJ2-2; no clear D gene. Deletions cut 8 bases from V and 0 bases from J, with 13 bases between. This CDR3 is built from 15 residues. The germline CDR1 and CDR2 sequences are ENHRY and SYGVKD. CDR3 sequence (DNA): TGTGCCATCGGCGCTGGGGTTACGAACACCGGGGAGCTGTTTTTT. Residues: CAIGAGVTNTGELFF.

This clonotype was recorded once. A much larger clone differs by one base, so this may be a read error. The V call is TRBV20-1, the J call TRBJ2-7; 11 bases map to TRBD2. The V gene's germline CDR1 is DFQATT and CDR2 SNEGSKA (reference sequence). This CDR3 contains 15 residues. The CDR3 DNA sequence: TGCAGTGCTAGAAAGACTAGCGGGGCGTCCTGCGAGCAGTACTTC. Its translation: CSARKTSGASCEQYF.

The chain is built from TRBV28 and TRBJ2-6; tentatively, D is TRBD1 (5 bases). CDR3 length: 16 amino acids. From germline, CDR1 is MDHEN and CDR2 SYDVKM. V was pared by 3 bases and J by 1 base, with 10 bases between. The DNA of the CDR3 is TGTGCCAGCAGTTTGGGCCGGACATCTGGGGCCAACGTCCTGACTTTC. Translation: CASSLGRTSGANVLTF.

This rearrangement joins TRBV5-1 to TRBJ2-2; no clear D. V gave up 2 bases and J gave up 5 bases, with 10 bases separating them. This CDR3 has 14 residues. Germline CDR1 is SGHRS and CDR2 is YFSETQ. The CDR3 loop reads CASSFTDGTGELFF. As DNA, the CDR3 is TGCGCCAGCAGCTTTACAGATGGGACCGGGGAGCTGTTTTTT.

This clonotype was seen at least ten times. CDR3: CSADHSWVQQETQYF. CDR3 coding DNA: TGCAGTGCCGACCATAGCTGGGTGCAGCAAGAGACCCAGTACTTC. The gene calls are TRBV20-1 and TRBJ2-5; D not certain. Between the trimmed V and J ends, which lost 6 bases and 2 bases, there was a span of 19 bases. Germline lookup yields CDR1 DFQATT and CDR2 SNEGSKA (reference sequence). This CDR3 comprises 15 residues.

This chain uses TRBV6-6 with TRBJ1-2, with D perhaps TRBD1 (5 bases). This CDR3 is built from 12 residues. V dropped 7 bases and J dropped 10 bases, with 16 bases sitting between them. Per germline, CDR1 MNHNY and CDR2 SVGAGI (reference sequence). CDR3 sequence: CASTSAGHHYTF. DNA of the CDR3: TGTGCCAGCACCTCCGCCGGACACCACTACACCTTC.

The chain combines TRBV20-1 with TRBJ1-1, with D perhaps matching TRBD1 (5 bases). This CDR3 is 14 amino acids long. Germline loops: CDR1 DFQATT, CDR2 SNEGSKA (reference sequence). Trimming left V 6 bases short and J 4 bases short, with 18 bases between. For the CDR3, the DNA is TGCAGTGCCGCGTCCGGGGCCTCCGGCACTGAAGCTTTCTTT. The encoded protein is CSAASGASGTEAFF.

This clonotype was seen many times. This sequence joins TRBV28 and TRBJ1-2, with D unresolved. Germline CDR1 MDHEN, CDR2 SYDVKM. The germline V and J ends were trimmed by 2 bases and 8 bases, with 24 bases remaining between them. CDR3 size: 17 residues. In DNA, the CDR3 is TGTGCCAGCAGTTTAAAGAATAGGGCAGCTCAACTCGGAGGCTACACCTTC. Translation gives CASSLKNRAAQLGGYTF.

This clonotype showed up just a few times. The chain is built from TRBV21-1 and TRBJ2-1; the D segment call TRBD2 is taken from the table without a DNA check. TRBV21-1 corresponds to a pseudogene. The CDR3 length is 15 residues. Here the CDR3 reads CASTASGGASNEQFF. The CDR3 DNA is TGTGCCAGCACTGCGAGCGGGGGGGCCTCGAATGAGCAGTTCTTC.

With regard to this clonotype: This clone may be a read error of a much larger clone one base away. The chain has TRBV19 and TRBJ2-1; D could derive from TRBD1 or TRBD2 (5 bases each). The CDR3 consists of 15 residues. The germline V gene encodes CDR1 LNHDA and CDR2 SQIVND (reference sequence). CDR3 nucleotides: TGTACCAGTAGTATCTCGAGGGACGCCTACAATGAGCAGTTCTTC. Translating gives CTSSISRDAYNEQFF.

This clonotype showed up just once. A much larger clonotype is one base distant, so this may be a read error. The chain couples TRBV20-1 to TRBJ1-5, with a tentative D call TRBD1 (6 bases). This CDR3 contains 15 residues. Germline V gives CDR1 DFQATT, CDR2 SNEGSKA (reference sequence). CDR3 loop: CCASRGGTSNQPQHF. The CDR3 DNA follows: TGCTGTGCTAGTAGGGGGGGTACAAGCAATCAGCCCCAGCATTTT.

This clonotype has a count of ten or more. The V gene is TRBV28, the J gene TRBJ2-3; D remains ambiguous. V lost 1 base, J lost 4 bases, and 9 bases lay in between. Germline-derived CDR1 and CDR2 are MDHEN and SYDVKM. This CDR3 has 14 amino acids. CDR3 DNA sequence: TGTGCCAGCAGTTTATCAGTCGTGCCAGATACGCAGTATTTT. Translated: CASSLSVVPDTQYF. The full variable domain, rest sourced from reference TRBV28 and TRBJ2-3, is DVKVTQSSRYLVKRTGEKVFLECVQDMDHENMFWYRQDPGLGLRLIYFSYDVKMKEKGDIPEGYSVSREKKERFSLILESASTNQTSMYLCASSLSVVPDTQYFGPGTRLTVL.

At least ten counts were recorded for this clonotype. V is TRBV6-2 or TRBV6-3 and J is TRBJ2-1; D not resolved. Germline V lookup: CDR1 MNHEY, CDR2 SVGEGT. Trimming removed 7 bases at V and 6 bases at J, with 7 bases between. The CDR3 consists of 11 residues. The CDR3, as DNA: TGTGCCAGCAAAGGGATCAATGAGCAGTTCTTC. Its protein is CASKGINEQFF.

This clonotype was found many times. V and J are TRBV11-2 and TRBJ2-2; tentative D call: TRBD2 (6 bases). CDR3 length: 18 amino acids. The germline V gene has CDR1 SGHAT and CDR2 FQNNGV. The ends were cut back, 3 bases at V and 6 bases at J, with 23 bases in the middle. The CDR3 DNA sequence: TGTGCCAGCAGCTTGACGCACCGGGCTCGGGGGAAGTCCGGGGAGCTGTTTTTT. This codes for CASSLTHRARGKSGELFF.

This clonotype occurred many times. The rearrangement uses TRBV20-1 and TRBJ2-7; D gene ambiguous. V lost 5 bases to trimming and J lost 5 bases, with 19 bases between them. This CDR3 contains 14 residues. CDR1 and CDR2 from the germline V gene are DFQATT and SNEGSKA (reference sequence). The DNA of the CDR3 is TGCAGTGCTGCACTACGGCTTGACAACAACGAGCAGTACTTC. Its protein is CSAALRLDNNEQYF.

This clonotype came up many times. V is TRBV7-8 and J is TRBJ2-7; D may be TRBD2 (6 bases). The CDR3 has 16 amino acids. Looked up from germline, CDR1 is SGHVS and CDR2 is FQNEAQ. V dropped 2 bases and J dropped 4 bases, with 18 bases sitting between them. The CDR3: CASSLQLARNVYEQYF. In DNA, the CDR3 is TGTGCCAGCAGCTTACAGCTAGCGAGAAATGTGTACGAGCAGTACTTC. The whole variable domain, remainder taken from reference TRBV7-8 and TRBJ2-7, is GAGVSQSPRYKVAKRGQDVALRCDPISGHVSLFWYQQALGQGPEFLTYFQNEAQLDKSGLPSDRFFAERPEGSVSTLKIQRTQQEDSAVYLCASSLQLARNVYEQYFGPGTRLTVT.

This clonotype was seen at least ten times. The rearrangement links TRBV5-1 to TRBJ2-7; 8 bases are a match to TRBD1. The CDR3 has 14 residues. Germline V lookup: CDR1 SGHRS, CDR2 YFSETQ. Losses at the gene ends were 0 bases for V and 13 bases for J; bases not matched to a gene: 12. The CDR3 loop reads CASSLVNPSDRAYF. The CDR3 DNA sequence: TGCGCCAGCAGCTTGGTAAACCCTTCGGACAGGGCCTACTTC.

V usage is TRBV14 and J usage is TRBJ2-7; D gene uncertain. Per germline, CDR1 SGHDN and CDR2 FVKESK. This CDR3 spans 12 amino acids. V lost 2 bases, J lost 9 bases, and 11 bases lay in between. CDR3 nucleotides: TGTGCCAGCAGCCAACTCGGACCGATGCAGTACTTC. It translates to CASSQLGPMQYF.

This clonotype was picked up many times. The chain uses TRBV25-1 and TRBJ2-5; D is perhaps TRBD2 (5 bases). From germline, CDR1 is MGHDK and CDR2 SYGVNS. The CDR3 loop spans 14 amino acids. The V end was cut by 3 bases, the J end by 0 bases, with 8 bases between. The DNA for the CDR3 is TGTGCCAGCAGTGACCCCGGGAACCAAGAGACCCAGTACTTC. Amino acid sequence: CASSDPGNQETQYF.